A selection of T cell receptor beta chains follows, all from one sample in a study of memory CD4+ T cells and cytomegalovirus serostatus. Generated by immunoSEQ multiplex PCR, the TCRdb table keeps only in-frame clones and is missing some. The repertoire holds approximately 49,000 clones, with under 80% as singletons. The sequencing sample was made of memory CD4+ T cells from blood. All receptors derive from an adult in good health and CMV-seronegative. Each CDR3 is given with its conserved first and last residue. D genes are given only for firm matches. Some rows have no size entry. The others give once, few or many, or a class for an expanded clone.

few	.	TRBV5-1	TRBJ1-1	CASSPRGRTNTEAFF	TGCGCCAGCAGCCCTAGGGGCAGGACTAACACTGAAGCTTTCTTT
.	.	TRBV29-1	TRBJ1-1	CSVESADTEAFF	TGCAGCGTTGAGTCAGCTGACACTGAAGCTTTCTTT
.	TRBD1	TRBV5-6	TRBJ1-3	CASSSQGAGGNTIYF	TGTGCCAGCAGCTCACAGGGGGCTGGTGGAAACACCATATATTTT
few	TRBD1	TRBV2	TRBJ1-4	CASSLQGFEEKLFF	TGTGCCAGCAGCCTACAGGGGTTCGAAGAAAAACTGTTTTTT
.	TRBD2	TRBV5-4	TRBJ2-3	CASSWGGGASTDTQYF	TGTGCCAGCAGCTGGGGCGGGGGGGCTAGCACAGATACGCAGTATTTT
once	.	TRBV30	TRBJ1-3	CAWSRDSGSGNTIYF	TGTGCCTGGAGTAGAGACTCTGGCTCTGGAAACACCATATATTTT
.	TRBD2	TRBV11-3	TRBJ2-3	CASSPRAGSTDTQYF	TGTGCCAGCAGCCCCCGAGCGGGGAGCACAGATACGCAGTATTTT
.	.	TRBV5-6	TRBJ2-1	CASSLLTSSYNEQFF	TGTGCCAGCAGCTTGTTAACGAGCTCCTACAATGAGCAGTTCTTC
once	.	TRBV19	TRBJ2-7	CASSIDRGEQYF	TGTGCCAGTAGTATAGATCGGGGCGAGCAGTACTTC
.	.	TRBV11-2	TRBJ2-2	CASSSPKNTGELFF	TGTGCCAGCAGCTCACCTAAAAACACCGGGGAGCTGTTTTTT
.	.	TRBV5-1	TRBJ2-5	CATAGGGGQETQYF	TGCGCCACCGCGGGTGGGGGCGGCCAAGAGACCCAGTACTTC
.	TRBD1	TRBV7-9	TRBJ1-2	CASDLTGEADGYTF	TGTGCCAGCGACCTTACAGGGGAGGCAGATGGCTACACCTTC
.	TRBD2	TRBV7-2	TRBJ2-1	CASSLAAGALYNEQFF	TGTGCCAGCAGTTTGGCAGCGGGGGCCCTCTACAATGAGCAGTTCTTC
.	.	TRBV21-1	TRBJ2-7	CASSKKGGQGRAHSYEQYF	TGTGCCAGCAGCAAAAAAGGGGGGCAGGGGCGGGCGCACTCCTACGAGCAGTACTTC
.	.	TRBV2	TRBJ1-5	CASSELPGGLSGPQHF	TGTGCCAGCAGCGAACTCCCGGGAGGCCTGAGCGGGCCCCAGCATTTT
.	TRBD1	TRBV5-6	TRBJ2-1	CASRYSPGQVGNEQFF	TGTGCCAGCAGGTATAGCCCGGGACAGGTAGGGAATGAGCAGTTCTTC
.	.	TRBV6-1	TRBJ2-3	CASSEASALGTSYF	TGTGCCAGCAGTGAAGCGTCAGCTCTCGGGACATCTTATTTT
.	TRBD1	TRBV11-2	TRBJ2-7	CASSSGTVPGYEQYF	TGTGCCAGCAGCTCGGGGACAGTACCTGGCTACGAGCAGTACTTC
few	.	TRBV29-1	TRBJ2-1	CSVGPVPGSYNEQFF	TGCAGCGTGGGTCCGGTCCCCGGCTCCTACAATGAGCAGTTCTTC
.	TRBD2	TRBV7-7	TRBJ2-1	CASSLSSGGPYNEQFF	TGTGCCAGCAGCTTATCGAGCGGGGGGCCGTACAATGAGCAGTTCTTC
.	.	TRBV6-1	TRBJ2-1	CASSEQPSSYNEQFF	TGTGCCAGCAGTGAACAGCCGAGCTCCTACAATGAGCAGTTCTTC
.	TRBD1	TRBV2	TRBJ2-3	CASSQDRGYTDTQYF	TGTGCCAGCAGTCAGGACAGGGGTTACACAGATACGCAGTATTTT
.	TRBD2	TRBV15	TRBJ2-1	CATSRDSGAGSYNEQFF	TGTGCCACCAGCAGAGACAGCGGGGCAGGCTCCTACAATGAGCAGTTCTTC
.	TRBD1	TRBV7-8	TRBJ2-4	CASSYKTGDGNIQYF	TGTGCCAGCAGCTACAAAACAGGGGACGGGAACATTCAGTACTTC
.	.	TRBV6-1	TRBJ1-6	CASSGHSYNSPLHF	TGTGCCAGCAGTGGGCACTCCTATAATTCACCCCTCCACTTT
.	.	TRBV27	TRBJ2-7	CASSLSQQGRSYF	TGTGCCAGCAGTTTATCCCAACAAGGCCGATCGTACTTC
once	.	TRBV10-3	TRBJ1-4	CAISESGAGEKLFF	TGTGCCATCAGTGAGTCAGGGGCTGGTGAAAAACTGTTTTTT
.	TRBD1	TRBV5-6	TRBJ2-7	CASSLPGQGPYEQYF	TGTGCCAGCAGCTTGCCGGGACAGGGACCCTACGAGCAGTACTTC
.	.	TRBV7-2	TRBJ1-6	CASSSAGVNSPLHF	TGTGCCAGCAGCTCCGCGGGGGTTAATTCACCCCTCCACTTT
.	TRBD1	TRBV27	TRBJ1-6	CASSLGTGNSPLHF	TGTGCCAGCAGTTTAGGGACAGGGAATTCACCCCTCCACTTT
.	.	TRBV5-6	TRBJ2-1	CASSPPRRGNEQFF	TGTGCCAGCAGCCCACCGAGGAGGGGCAATGAGCAGTTCTTC
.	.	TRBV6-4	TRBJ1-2	CASSQGVRGYGYTF	TGTGCCAGCAGCCAGGGAGTACGGGGCTATGGCTACACCTTC
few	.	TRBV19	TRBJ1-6	CASSRGGNNSPLHF	TGTGCCAGTAGTAGAGGGGGTAATAATTCACCCCTCCACTTT
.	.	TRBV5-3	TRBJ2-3	CARSLGPAGHTDTQYF	TGTGCCAGAAGCTTGGGGCCAGCAGGCCACACAGATACGCAGTATTTT
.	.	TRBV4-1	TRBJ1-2	CASSQDSQGVYGYTF	TGCGCCAGCAGCCAAGATTCACAGGGAGTATATGGCTACACCTTC
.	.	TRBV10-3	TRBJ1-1	CAISEKGGNTEAFF	TGTGCCATCAGTGAAAAGGGGGGGAACACTGAAGCTTTCTTT
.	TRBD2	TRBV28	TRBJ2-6	CASSLSWRGDPPINSGANVLTF	TGTGCCAGCAGTTTAAGCTGGCGGGGGGACCCACCAATCAACTCTGGGGCCAACGTCCTGACTTTC
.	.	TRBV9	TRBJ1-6	CASSVAPNRDNSPLHF	TGTGCCAGCAGCGTAGCGCCAAACCGAGATAATTCACCCCTCCACTTT
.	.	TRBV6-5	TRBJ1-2	CASSGRDLYGYTF	TGTGCCAGCAGCGGACGGGACCTCTATGGCTACACCTTC
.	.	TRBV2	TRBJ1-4	CASRKGRNEKLFF	TGTGCCAGCAGAAAGGGGAGGAATGAAAAACTGTTTTTT
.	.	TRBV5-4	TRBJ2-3	CASSQSRDLDTQYF	TGTGCCAGCAGCCAGAGCAGGGACTTGGATACGCAGTATTTT
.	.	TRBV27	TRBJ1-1	CASLLRVDARRNTEAFF	TGTGCCAGCCTTCTGAGGGTGGACGCGAGACGGAACACTGAAGCTTTCTTT
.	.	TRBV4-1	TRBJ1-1	CASRGGTLNTEAFF	TGCGCCAGCAGAGGGGGGACCCTGAACACTGAAGCTTTCTTT
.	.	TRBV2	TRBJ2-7	CASSEVGTSGYEQYF	TGTGCCAGCAGTGAAGTTGGGACCTCAGGGTACGAGCAGTACTTC
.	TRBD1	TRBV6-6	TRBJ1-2	CASSLDRGGYTF	TGTGCCAGCAGTTTGGACAGGGGTGGCTACACCTTC
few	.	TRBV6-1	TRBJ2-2	CASSVQINTGELFF	TGTGCCAGCAGTGTACAGATTAACACCGGGGAGCTGTTTTTT
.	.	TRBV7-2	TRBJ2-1	CASSLSALRGSYNEQFF	TGTGCCAGCAGCTTAAGCGCACTGCGTGGCTCCTACAATGAGCAGTTCTTC